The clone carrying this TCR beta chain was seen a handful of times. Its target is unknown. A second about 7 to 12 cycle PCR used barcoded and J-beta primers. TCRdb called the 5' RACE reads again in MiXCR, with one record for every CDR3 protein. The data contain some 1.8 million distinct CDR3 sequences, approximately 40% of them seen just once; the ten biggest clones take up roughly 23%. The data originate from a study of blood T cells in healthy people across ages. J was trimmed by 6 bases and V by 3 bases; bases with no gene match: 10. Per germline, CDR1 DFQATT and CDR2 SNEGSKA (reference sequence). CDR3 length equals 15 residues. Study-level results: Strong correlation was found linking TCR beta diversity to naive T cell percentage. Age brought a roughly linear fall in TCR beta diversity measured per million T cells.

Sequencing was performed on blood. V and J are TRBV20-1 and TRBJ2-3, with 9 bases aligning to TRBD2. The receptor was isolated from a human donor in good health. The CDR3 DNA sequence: TGCAGTGCTAGGGACCCAAGGCGGGGGGGCGATACGCAGTATTTT. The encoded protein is CSARDPRRGGDTQYF.